The present T cell receptor (beta chain) was sequenced within a study of shared clonotypes between healthy human individuals. General study points: Specimens sampled were limited to blood, with tissue repertoires likely differing. What naive subsets generally showed was a larger estimated richness than memory subsets showed.

Execution of the assay was at deep level. The table came from immunoSEQ multiplex PCR; TCRdb's copy has only in-frame clones and leaves some out. The table shows millions of clones, with over 85% occurring only once. V dropped 3 bases and J dropped 4; count of bases not matched to a gene: 6. Looked up from germline, CDR1 is PRHDT and CDR2 is FYEKMQ (reference sequence). CDR3 size: 16 residues. Comment on this clone: No antigen is known for it.

Positive CCR7 selection of CD45RO-negative cells yielded the naive CD8 cells, and terminally differentiated effector memory CD45RA+ cells were excluded. This TCR was recovered from a man aged 18 to 29 in good health. What was sequenced was naive CD8+ T cells sorted from blood. The chain links TRBV13 to TRBJ2-5; TRBD1 aligns across 12 bases. The CDR3, as DNA: TGTGCCAGCAGCTTGAGGGGGACAGGGGGCGTAGAGACCCAGTACTTC. Translated, it gives CASSLRGTGGVETQYF. Complete variable domain (other parts from reference TRBV13 and TRBJ2-5): AAGVIQSPRHLIKEKRETATLKCYPIPRHDTVYWYQQGPGQDPQFLISFYEKMQSDKGSIPDRFSAQQFSDYHSELNMSSLELGDSALYFCASSLRGTGGVETQYFGPGTRLLVL.